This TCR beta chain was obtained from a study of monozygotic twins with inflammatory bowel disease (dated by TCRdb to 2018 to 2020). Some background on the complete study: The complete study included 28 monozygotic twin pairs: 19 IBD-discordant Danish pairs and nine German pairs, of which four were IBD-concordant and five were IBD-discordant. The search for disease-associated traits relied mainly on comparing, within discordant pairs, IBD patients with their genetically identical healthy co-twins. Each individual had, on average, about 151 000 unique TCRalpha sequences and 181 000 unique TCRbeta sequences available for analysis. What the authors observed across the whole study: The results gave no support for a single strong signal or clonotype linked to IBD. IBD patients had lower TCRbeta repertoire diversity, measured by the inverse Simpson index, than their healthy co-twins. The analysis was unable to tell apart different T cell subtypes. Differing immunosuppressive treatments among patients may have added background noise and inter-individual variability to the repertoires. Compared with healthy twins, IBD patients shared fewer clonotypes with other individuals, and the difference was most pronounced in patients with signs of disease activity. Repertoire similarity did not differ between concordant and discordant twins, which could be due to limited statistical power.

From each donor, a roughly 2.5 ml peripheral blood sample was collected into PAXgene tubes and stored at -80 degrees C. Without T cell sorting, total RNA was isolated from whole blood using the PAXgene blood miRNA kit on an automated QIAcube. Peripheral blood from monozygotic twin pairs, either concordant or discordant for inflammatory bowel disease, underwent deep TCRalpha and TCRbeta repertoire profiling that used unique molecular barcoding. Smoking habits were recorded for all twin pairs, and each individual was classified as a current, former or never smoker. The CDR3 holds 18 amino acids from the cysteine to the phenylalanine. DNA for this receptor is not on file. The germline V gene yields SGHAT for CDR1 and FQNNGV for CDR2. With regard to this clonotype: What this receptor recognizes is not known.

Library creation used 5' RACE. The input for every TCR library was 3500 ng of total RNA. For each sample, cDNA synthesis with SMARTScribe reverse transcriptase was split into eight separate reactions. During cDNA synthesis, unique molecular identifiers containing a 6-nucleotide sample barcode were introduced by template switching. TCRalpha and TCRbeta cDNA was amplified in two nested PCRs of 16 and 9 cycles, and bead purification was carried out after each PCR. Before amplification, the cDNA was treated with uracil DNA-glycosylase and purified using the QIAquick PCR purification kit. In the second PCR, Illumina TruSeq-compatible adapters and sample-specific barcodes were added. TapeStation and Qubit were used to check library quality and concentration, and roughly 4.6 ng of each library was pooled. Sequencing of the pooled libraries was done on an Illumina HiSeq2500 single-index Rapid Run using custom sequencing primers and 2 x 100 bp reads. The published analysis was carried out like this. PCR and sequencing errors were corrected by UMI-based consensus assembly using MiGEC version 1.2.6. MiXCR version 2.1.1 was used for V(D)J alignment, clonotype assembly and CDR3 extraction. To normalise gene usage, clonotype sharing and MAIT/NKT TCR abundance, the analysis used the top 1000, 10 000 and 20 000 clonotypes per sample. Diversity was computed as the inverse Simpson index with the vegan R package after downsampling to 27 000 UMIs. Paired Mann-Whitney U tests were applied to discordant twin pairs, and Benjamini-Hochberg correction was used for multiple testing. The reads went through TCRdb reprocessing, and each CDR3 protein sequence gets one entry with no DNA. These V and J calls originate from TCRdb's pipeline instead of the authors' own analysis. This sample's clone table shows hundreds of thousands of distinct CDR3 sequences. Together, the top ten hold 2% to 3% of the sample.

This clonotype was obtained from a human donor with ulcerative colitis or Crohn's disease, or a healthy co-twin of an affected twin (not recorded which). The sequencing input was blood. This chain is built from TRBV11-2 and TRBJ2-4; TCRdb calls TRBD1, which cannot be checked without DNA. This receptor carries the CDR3 CASSLSLGRGLAKNIQYF.